These T cell receptor beta chains were read from a single sample in a study of blood T cell repertoires in COVID-19. The method was immunoSEQ multiplex PCR; TCRdb's version includes in-frame clones alone and lacks a portion of them. The data show around 240,000 clones, 70% to 90% seen once. Sequenced sample: PBMCs or T cells enriched from blood (not recorded which). The receptors shown here come from a woman aged 45-59 years who had recovered from COVID-19. The CDR3 runs from the conserved cysteine through the conserved F or W. D genes are given only for firm matches.

>TRBV2|NA
CASSIWRENIQYF
>TRBV25-1|TRBD1
CASSDHGQGNSPLHF
>TRBV4-1|NA
CASSLRTDFEQYF
>TRBV3-1/TRBV3-2|NA
CASSLRGSRNQPQHF
>TRBV7-9|TRBD2
CASSPSGSADTQYF
>TRBV10-3|NA
CAISEGHVVGETQYF
>TRBV3-1/TRBV3-2|NA
CASSQRHGTLETQYF
>TRBV23-1|TRBD1
CAISRQQRTGNTDTQYF
>TRBV28|NA
CASSLGSSGNTIYF
>TRBV12-5|TRBD1
CASARRGTGAVFSNEQFF
>TRBV6-6|TRBD2
CASSYRPPSGNGEQYF
>TRBV7-2|NA
CASSFMGQGDSGNTIYF
>TRBV9|TRBD2
CASSVDVAGAGKNIQYF
>TRBV3-1/TRBV3-2|TRBD1
CASYSTGTNTEAFF
>TRBV29-1|NA
CSVEDLRAADTQYF
>TRBV5-4|NA
CASSRRLDSSTDTQYF
>TRBV6-5|NA
CASSSRSGNTEAFF
>TRBV9|NA
CASSPTGLGETQYF
>TRBV7-9|TRBD1
CASSVGQAYEQYF
>TRBV27|TRBD1
CASSGGMSTGGPGGELFF